This TCR beta chain originates from a study of OX40 agonist ivuxolimab in advanced cancers. In the study overall: Participants averaged roughly 57 years of age (range about 23 to 80) and were roughly 80% male.

The assay was immunoSEQ multiplex PCR, and TCRdb's table has in-frame clones only and misses some. The profile shows approximately 28,000 clones, over 60% of them singletons. The TCR sequence derives from an adult with an advanced solid tumor such as melanoma, head and neck, liver or kidney cancer. Sequenced material: CD4+ or CD8+ T cells sorted from blood, taken in a trial of the OX40 agonist ivuxolimab.

Written as DNA, the CDR3 is TGTGCCATCAGTGACTCAGAGGGCGCGGGCACTGAAGCTTTCTTT. It specifies CAISDSEGAGTEAFF. V is TRBV10-3 and J is TRBJ1-1; no reliable D call. The CDR3 has 15 residues. The germline V gene has CDR1 ENHRY and CDR2 SYGVKD. V was cut by 3 bases and J by 4 bases, with 15 bases left in between.